The next 13 T cell receptor beta chains were all read from a single sample in a study of blood T cells in healthy people across ages. Using a J-beta primer mix together with a sample-barcoded 5' primer, a second PCR was run for about 6 to 12 cycles. Each CDR3 protein gets one entry after TCRdb re-called the 5' RACE reads with MiXCR. In the table there are 660,000 or so distinct CDR3 sequences, roughly 53% of which are singletons. The sequenced sample consisted of blood. The receptors come from a man aged 60-69 years in good health.

This sequence joins TRBV7-8 and TRBJ2-5, with 8 bases that match TRBD2. Gene TRBJ2-7 matches the end of the DNA better, so the J call may be wrong. Germline CDR1 is SGHVS and CDR2 is FQNEAQ. CDR3 length: 16 amino acids. The CDR3 coding sequence is TGTGCCAGCAGCTTAGGGGCAAGCGGGGGAATCCGCGAGCAGTACTTC. Translating it yields CASSLGASGGIREQYF.

This clonotype came up a few times. The CDR3 nucleotides are TGTGCCAGTCAAGACTACAATGAGCAGTTCTTC. Residues: CASQDYNEQFF. The V gene is TRBV2, the J gene TRBJ2-1; D not resolved. CDR3 length equals 11 residues. Trimming took off 9 bases at V and 3 bases at J, with 6 bases between the two ends. The germline V gene encodes CDR1 SNHLY and CDR2 FYNNEI.

The chain carries TRBV28 and TRBJ1-2; 7 positions agree with TRBD1. The CDR3 has 14 residues. Germline V lookup: CDR1 MDHEN, CDR2 SYDVKM. With 3 bases clipped from V and 9 bases from J, the junction kept 10 bases outside the gene matches. CDR3 loop: CASSFSTGTERYTF. DNA of the CDR3: TGTGCCAGCAGTTTCAGCACAGGGACAGAGCGCTACACCTTC.

This clonotype was counted only a few times. The rearrangement joins TRBV29-1 to TRBJ2-1; the D is unclear. This CDR3 contains 12 residues. The ends were cut back, 3 bases at V and 9 bases at J, with 12 bases in the middle. Germline CDR1 and CDR2: SQVTM and ANQGSEA. The CDR3 loop reads CSVDVQQVEQFF. CDR3 DNA: TGCAGCGTTGATGTACAGCAGGTTGAGCAGTTCTTC.

This sequence joins TRBV27 and TRBJ2-7; D might be TRBD1 (7 bases). The J call is in doubt because the DNA end fits TRBJ2-5 better. The germline V gene has CDR1 MNHEY and CDR2 SMNVEV (reference sequence). The CDR3 consists of 14 residues. CDR3 bases: TGTGCCAGTGGACAGCAGGGGGGCCGAGAGACCCAGTACTTC. Its translation: CASGQQGGRETQYF.

This clonotype was counted only a few times. V and J are TRBV9 and TRBJ2-1; 8 bases are shared with TRBD2. Trimming took 4 bases from V and 8 from J; bases not matched to a gene: 14. The CDR3 length is 16 residues. Germline CDR1 SGDLS, CDR2 YYNGEE. CDR3 loop: CASSPYGRGGSYEQFF. The CDR3 region has the DNA TGTGCCAGCAGCCCTTACGGGAGGGGTGGTAGCTATGAGCAGTTCTTC.

The CDR3 nucleotides are TGCAGCGGAGGGGGCGGGGGCATCAGTAATGAGCAGTTCTTC. Translation gives CSGGGGGISNEQFF. The gene calls are TRBV29-1 and TRBJ2-1; D could derive from TRBD1 or TRBD2 (7 bases each). The CDR3 has 14 amino acids. The V and J ends lost 7 bases and 7 bases respectively, with 20 bases between them. Germline CDR1 SQVTM, CDR2 ANQGSEA.

V gene TRBV5-5 combines with J gene TRBJ2-3, with 15 bases fitting TRBD2. In germline, CDR1 is SGHKS, CDR2 YYEKEE (reference sequence). This CDR3 is built from 18 residues. V was clipped by 3 bases and J by 0 bases; unmatched bases: 5. The CDR3 loop is CASSYRTSGGGSTDTQYF. The CDR3 region has the DNA TGTGCCAGCAGCTACCGGACTAGCGGGGGGGGTAGCACAGATACGCAGTATTTT.

The chain carries TRBV5-1 and TRBJ2-5, with D possibly matching TRBD2 (5 bases). The DNA end is a closer match to TRBJ2-1, so the J assignment may be wrong. The CDR3 loop spans 11 amino acids. Germline CDR1 reads SGHRS; CDR2 reads YFSETQ. The CDR3 spells CASSLWETQFF. CDR3 DNA sequence: TGCGCCAGCAGCTTGTGGGAGACCCAGTTCTTC.

This clonotype was seen a handful of times. The genes are TRBV20-1 and TRBJ2-5; 8 bases fit TRBD1. V trimming: 5 bases; J trimming: 4 bases; junction bases outside the gene matches: 9. The CDR3 totals 14 residues. CDR1 is DFQATT, CDR2 SNEGSKA, per germline (reference sequence). The CDR3 loop is CSAWKRTGGETQYF. The CDR3 DNA reads TGCAGTGCTTGGAAACGAACAGGGGGAGAGACCCAGTACTTC.

This chain links TRBV20-1 with TRBJ2-5; 13 bases are a match to TRBD2. CDR1 and CDR2 (germline): DFQATT, SNEGSKA (reference sequence). With V trimmed by 2 bases and J by 2 bases, 2 bases remained unmatched. The CDR3 consists of 15 residues. CDR3 DNA: TGCAGTGCTAGACGGGGACTAGCGGGGCAAGAGACCCAGTACTTC. This encodes CSARRGLAGQETQYF.

This chain links TRBV6-2 or TRBV6-3 with TRBJ1-5; no definite D call. V was clipped by 2 bases and J by 5 bases, with 7 bases between them. The CDR3 runs to 13 residues. In germline, CDR1 is MNHEY, CDR2 SVGEGT. The CDR3 DNA follows: TGTGCCAGCAGTTACGTTTCGGATCAGCCCCAGCATTTT. Protein sequence: CASSYVSDQPQHF.

This clonotype appeared a single time. V is TRBV4-1 and J is TRBJ2-1; perhaps TRBD2 as D (5 bases). The CDR3 runs 15 residues. V was clipped by 1 base and J by 0 bases, with 7 bases between them. In germline, CDR1 is MGHRA, CDR2 YSYEKL. CDR3 bases: TGCGCCAGCAGCCAAGGAACTAGCTCCTACAATGAGCAGTTCTTC. It yields the protein CASSQGTSSYNEQFF.